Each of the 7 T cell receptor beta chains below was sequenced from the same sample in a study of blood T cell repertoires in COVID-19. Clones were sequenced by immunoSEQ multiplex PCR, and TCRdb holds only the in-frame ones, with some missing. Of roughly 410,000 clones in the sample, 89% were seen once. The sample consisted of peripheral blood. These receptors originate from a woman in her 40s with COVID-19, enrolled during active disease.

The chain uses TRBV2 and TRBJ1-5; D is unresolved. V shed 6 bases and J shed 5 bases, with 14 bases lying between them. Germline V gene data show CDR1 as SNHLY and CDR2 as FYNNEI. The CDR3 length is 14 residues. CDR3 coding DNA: TGTGCCAGCAGGACACCCGAGCAGCATCAGCCCCAGCATTTT. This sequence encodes CASRTPEQHQPQHF.

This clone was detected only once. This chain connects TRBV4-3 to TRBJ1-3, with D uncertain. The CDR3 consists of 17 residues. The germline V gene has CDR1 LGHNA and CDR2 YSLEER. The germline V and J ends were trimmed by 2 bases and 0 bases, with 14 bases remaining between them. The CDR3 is CASSQSDSRSSGNTIYF. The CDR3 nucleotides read TGCGCCAGCAGCCAATCGGACTCCCGGAGCTCTGGAAACACCATATATTTT.

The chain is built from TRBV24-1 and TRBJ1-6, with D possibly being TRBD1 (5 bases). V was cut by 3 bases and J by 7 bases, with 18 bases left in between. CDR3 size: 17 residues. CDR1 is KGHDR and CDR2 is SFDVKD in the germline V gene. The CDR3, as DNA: TGTGCCACCAGTGATATCACGGGGGGTATGATCAATTCACCCCTCCACTTT. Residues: CATSDITGGMINSPLHF.

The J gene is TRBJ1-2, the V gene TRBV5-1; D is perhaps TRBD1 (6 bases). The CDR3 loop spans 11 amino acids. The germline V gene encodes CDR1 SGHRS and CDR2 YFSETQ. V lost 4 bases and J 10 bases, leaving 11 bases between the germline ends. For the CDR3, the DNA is TGCGCCAGCAGCGTACAGGGAGCCTACACCTTC. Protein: CASSVQGAYTF.

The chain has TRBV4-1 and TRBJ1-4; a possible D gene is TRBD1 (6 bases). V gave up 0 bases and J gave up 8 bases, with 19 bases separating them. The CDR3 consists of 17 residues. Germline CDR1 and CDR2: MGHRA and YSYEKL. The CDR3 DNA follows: TGCGCCAGCAGCCAAGATAGACAGGCACACTATGGGGAAAAACTGTTTTTT. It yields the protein CASSQDRQAHYGEKLFF.

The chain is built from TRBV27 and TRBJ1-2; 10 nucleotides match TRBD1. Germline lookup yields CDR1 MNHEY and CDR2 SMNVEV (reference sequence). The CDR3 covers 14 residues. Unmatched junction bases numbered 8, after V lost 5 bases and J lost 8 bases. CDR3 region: CASSPGQGWVGYTF. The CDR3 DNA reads TGTGCCAGCAGTCCGGGACAGGGGTGGGTGGGCTACACCTTC.

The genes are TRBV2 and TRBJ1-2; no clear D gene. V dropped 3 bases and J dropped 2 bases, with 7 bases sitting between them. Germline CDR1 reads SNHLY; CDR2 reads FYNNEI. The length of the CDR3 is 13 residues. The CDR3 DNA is TGTGCCAGCAGTGAGGGCAGAAACTATGGCTACACCTTC. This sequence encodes CASSEGRNYGYTF.